This entry describes one T cell receptor (beta chain). Its antigen is still unknown. Once extracted for a subset, genomic DNA was divided evenly among several immunoSEQ plates. Only in-frame clones appear in the TCRdb table, and some are missing; sequencing was by immunoSEQ multiplex PCR. The repertoire holds some 580,000 clones, nearly 98% seen once, with approximately 0.3% in the top ten. These data come from a study of shared clonotypes between healthy human individuals. Study-level background: CD8 memory received one plate per donor, CD8 naive two, CD4 memory three and CD4 naive three. Study-wide results and caveats: Among donors, sharing of clonotypes was expected to be affected by sequencing depth.

Germline-derived CDR1 and CDR2 are LGHNA and YSLEER. The length of the CDR3 is 14 residues. With 2 bases removed from V and 7 bases from J, the gap between germline ends came to 11 bases. Only CD45RO-negative cells positively selected for CCR7 counted as naive CD8 cells, so terminally differentiated effector memory CD45RA+ cells were excluded. V and J are TRBV4-3 and TRBJ1-4; D is ambiguous. The sequenced material came from naive CD8+ T cells sorted from blood. This receptor was taken from a man between 25 and 39 years old in good health. The CDR3 coding sequence is TGCGCCAGCAGCCAATCTATGGTAGGTGAAAAACTGTTTTTT. Translation: CASSQSMVGEKLFF.